The T cell receptor (beta chain) described here comes from a study of T cells in localized non-small cell lung cancer. Regarding the study as a whole: Tumor samples were not multi-region, leaving intratumor heterogeneity unexcluded. An association was observed between higher blood T cell density and longer overall survival.

On this clone itself: What it binds is not known.

The V and J ends lost 6 bases and 4 bases respectively, with 18 bases between them. CDR3 length equals 15 residues. The germline gives CDR1 LNHDA, CDR2 SQIVND (reference sequence). Sequencing used immunoSEQ multiplex PCR; TCRdb keeps in-frame clones, though not all of them. The sample includes 60,000 to 75,000 clones, roughly 79% of them seen just once. The sequence was collected from a man between 40 and 70 years old with stage II lung adenocarcinoma. The chain carries TRBV19 and TRBJ1-2; a possible D gene is TRBD1 (6 bases). This specimen consisted of PBMCs, obtained before any cancer treatment. The CDR3: CASRAWTEQAYGYTF. In nucleotides, the CDR3 is TGTGCCAGTAGGGCTTGGACAGAACAAGCCTATGGCTACACCTTC.